The rows below give T cell receptor beta chains drawn from one sample of a study of T cells in localized non-small cell lung cancer. Assay used: immunoSEQ multiplex PCR; TCRdb lists only in-frame clones, some missing. Of around 3,500 clones listed, about 26% are singletons. The sequencing used lung tumor tissue, collected before any cancer treatment. Receptor source: a woman between 40 and 69 years old with stage I lung adenocarcinoma. The CDR3 runs from the conserved cysteine through the conserved F or W. A D gene is named only where the DNA matches it firmly. Clone sizes are given selectively: once, few, many, or a class where the clone is expanded.

v_gene: TRBV6-8; abundance: few; d_gene: .; j_gene: TRBJ1-1; CDR3aa: CASSYLGLLNTEAFF; CDR3nt: TGTGCCAGCAGTTACCTCGGCTTGCTGAACACTGAAGCTTTCTTT
v_gene: TRBV11-3; abundance: .; d_gene: TRBD1; j_gene: TRBJ2-7; CDR3aa: CASTDRVNSYEQYF; CDR3nt: TGTGCCAGCACGGACAGGGTCAACTCCTACGAGCAGTACTTC
v_gene: TRBV6-8; abundance: few; d_gene: .; j_gene: TRBJ2-7; CDR3aa: CASSYGLPPGSSYEQYF; CDR3nt: TGTGCCAGCAGTTACGGTCTACCCCCCGGGAGCTCCTACGAGCAGTACTTC
v_gene: TRBV11-3; abundance: .; d_gene: .; j_gene: TRBJ2-3; CDR3aa: CASSLGRGPSTDTQYF; CDR3nt: TGTGCCAGCAGCTTAGGTCGTGGTCCTAGCACAGATACGCAGTATTTT
v_gene: TRBV11-3; abundance: few; d_gene: .; j_gene: TRBJ1-4; CDR3aa: CASSLDGRINEKLFF; CDR3nt: TGTGCCAGCAGCTTAGACGGACGAATTAATGAAAAACTGTTTTTT
v_gene: TRBV7-4; abundance: few; d_gene: .; j_gene: TRBJ2-2; CDR3aa: CASSVDGVNTGELFF; CDR3nt: TGTGCCAGCAGCGTAGATGGGGTTAACACCGGGGAGCTGTTTTTT
v_gene: TRBV15; abundance: once; d_gene: TRBD1; j_gene: TRBJ1-1; CDR3aa: CATSRDSLNTEAFF; CDR3nt: TGTGCCACCAGTCGGGACAGCTTGAACACTGAAGCTTTCTTT
v_gene: TRBV18; abundance: .; d_gene: .; j_gene: TRBJ1-5; CDR3aa: CASSPDYLGSQPQHF; CDR3nt: TGTGCCAGCTCACCAGACTATCTTGGGAGTCAGCCCCAGCATTTT
v_gene: TRBV6-8; abundance: .; d_gene: .; j_gene: TRBJ2-1; CDR3aa: CASSSTAGAVYNEQFF; CDR3nt: TGTGCCAGCAGTTCCACCGCGGGGGCTGTCTACAATGAGCAGTTCTTC
v_gene: TRBV6-8; abundance: .; d_gene: TRBD1; j_gene: TRBJ2-7; CDR3aa: CASNNRGRYEQYF; CDR3nt: TGTGCCAGCAATAACAGGGGGCGATACGAGCAGTACTTC
v_gene: TRBV18; abundance: .; d_gene: .; j_gene: TRBJ2-5; CDR3aa: CASSPGGETQYF; CDR3nt: TGTGCCAGCTCACCGGGCGGGGAGACCCAGTACTTC
v_gene: TRBV11-3; abundance: .; d_gene: .; j_gene: TRBJ2-2; CDR3aa: CASSPRTGRLGELFF; CDR3nt: TGTGCCAGCAGCCCACGGACTGGGAGATTGGGGGAGCTGTTTTTT
v_gene: TRBV18; abundance: .; d_gene: TRBD2; j_gene: TRBJ2-3; CDR3aa: CASSPRTSGGTDTQYF; CDR3nt: TGTGCCAGCTCACCACGCACTAGCGGGGGCACAGATACGCAGTATTTT
v_gene: TRBV11-3; abundance: .; d_gene: .; j_gene: TRBJ1-2; CDR3aa: CASSLVEGGYGYTF; CDR3nt: TGTGCCAGCAGCTTAGTGGAGGGGGGCTATGGCTACACCTTC
v_gene: TRBV11-3; abundance: medium-sized; d_gene: .; j_gene: TRBJ1-6; CDR3aa: CASSLSMAPINSPLHF; CDR3nt: TGTGCCAGCAGCTTATCCATGGCCCCGATAAATTCACCCCTCCACTTT
v_gene: TRBV6-1; abundance: .; d_gene: .; j_gene: TRBJ1-3; CDR3aa: CASSEGKGRNTIYF; CDR3nt: TGTGCCAGCAGTGAAGGCAAGGGGAGAAACACCATATATTTT
v_gene: TRBV11-3; abundance: large; d_gene: TRBD1; j_gene: TRBJ1-6; CDR3aa: CASSAARQGYNSPLHF; CDR3nt: TGTGCCAGCAGCGCGGCCCGACAGGGGTATAATTCACCCCTCCACTTT
v_gene: TRBV6-8; abundance: .; d_gene: .; j_gene: TRBJ1-2; CDR3aa: CASSSDRTELYGYTF; CDR3nt: TGTGCCAGCAGTTCCGACAGGACGGAGCTCTATGGCTACACCTTC
v_gene: TRBV19; abundance: .; d_gene: .; j_gene: TRBJ1-5; CDR3aa: CASSIVGNQPQHF; CDR3nt: TGTGCCAGTAGTATCGTAGGTAATCAGCCCCAGCATTTT
v_gene: TRBV28; abundance: .; d_gene: .; j_gene: TRBJ1-5; CDR3aa: CASKGPSHQPQHF; CDR3nt: TGTGCCAGCAAAGGGCCGTCACATCAGCCCCAGCATTTT
v_gene: TRBV19; abundance: few; d_gene: .; j_gene: TRBJ1-2; CDR3aa: CASRVGQTSNYGYTF; CDR3nt: TGTGCCAGTAGGGTAGGACAGACTTCCAACTATGGCTACACCTTC
v_gene: TRBV5-1; abundance: .; d_gene: .; j_gene: TRBJ2-1; CDR3aa: CASSSLGSSYNEQFF; CDR3nt: TGCGCCAGCAGCTCCCTCGGTTCCTCCTACAATGAGCAGTTCTTC
v_gene: TRBV9; abundance: few; d_gene: TRBD1; j_gene: TRBJ1-1; CDR3aa: CASSSLRDSGLNTEAFF; CDR3nt: TGTGCCAGCAGCTCCCTCAGGGACAGCGGGTTGAACACTGAAGCTTTCTTT
v_gene: TRBV28; abundance: .; d_gene: .; j_gene: TRBJ1-1; CDR3aa: CASSLGGVNTEAFF; CDR3nt: TGTGCCAGCAGTTTAGGAGGGGTGAACACTGAAGCTTTCTTT
v_gene: TRBV11-3; abundance: few; d_gene: .; j_gene: TRBJ2-1; CDR3aa: CASSFGVGSYNEQFF; CDR3nt: TGTGCCAGCAGCTTTGGGGTCGGCTCCTACAATGAGCAGTTCTTC
v_gene: TRBV11-3; abundance: medium-sized; d_gene: .; j_gene: TRBJ1-3; CDR3aa: CASSGQGSGNTIYF; CDR3nt: TGTGCCAGCAGTGGCCAGGGATCTGGAAACACCATATATTTT
v_gene: TRBV9; abundance: .; d_gene: TRBD1; j_gene: TRBJ2-1; CDR3aa: CASSGQGYNEQFF; CDR3nt: TGTGCCAGCAGTGGACAGGGCTACAATGAGCAGTTCTTC
v_gene: TRBV6-8; abundance: .; d_gene: .; j_gene: TRBJ1-1; CDR3aa: CASRPPRGENTEAFF; CDR3nt: TGTGCCAGCAGGCCCCCTCGGGGGGAGAACACTGAAGCTTTCTTT